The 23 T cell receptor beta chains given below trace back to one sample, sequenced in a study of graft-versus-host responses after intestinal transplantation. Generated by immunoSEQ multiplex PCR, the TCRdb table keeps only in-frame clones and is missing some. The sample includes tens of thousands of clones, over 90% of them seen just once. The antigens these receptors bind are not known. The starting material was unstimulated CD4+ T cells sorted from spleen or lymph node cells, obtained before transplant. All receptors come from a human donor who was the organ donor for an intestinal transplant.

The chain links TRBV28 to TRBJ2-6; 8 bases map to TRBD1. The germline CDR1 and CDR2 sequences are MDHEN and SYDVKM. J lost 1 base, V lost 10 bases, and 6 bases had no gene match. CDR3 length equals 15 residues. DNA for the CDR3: TGTGCCACTCGGACAGGGAAGTCTGGGGCCAACGTCCTGACTTTC. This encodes CATRTGKSGANVLTF.

In nucleotides, the CDR3 is TGTGCCAGCATTGCACTAGCGGGCAGCACAGATACGCAGTATTTT. The encoded protein is CASIALAGSTDTQYF. The V call is TRBV28, the J call TRBJ2-3; the match to TRBD2 covers 9 bases. Germline assignment: CDR1 MDHEN and CDR2 SYDVKM. This CDR3 spans 15 amino acids. Losses at the gene ends were 7 bases for V and 0 bases for J; bases not matched to a gene: 5.

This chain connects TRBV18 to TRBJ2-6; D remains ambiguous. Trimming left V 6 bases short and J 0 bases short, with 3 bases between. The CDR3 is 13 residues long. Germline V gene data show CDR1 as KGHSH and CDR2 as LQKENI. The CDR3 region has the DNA TGTGCCAGCTCCGTCTCTGGGGCCAACGTCCTGACTTTC. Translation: CASSVSGANVLTF.

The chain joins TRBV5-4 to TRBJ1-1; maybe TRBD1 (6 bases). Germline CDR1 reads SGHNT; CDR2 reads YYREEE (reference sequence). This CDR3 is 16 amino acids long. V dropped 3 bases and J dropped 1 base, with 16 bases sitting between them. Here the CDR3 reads CASSSGTTGPNTEAFF. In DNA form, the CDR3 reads TGTGCCAGCAGCTCCGGGACCACAGGGCCGAACACTGAAGCTTTCTTT.

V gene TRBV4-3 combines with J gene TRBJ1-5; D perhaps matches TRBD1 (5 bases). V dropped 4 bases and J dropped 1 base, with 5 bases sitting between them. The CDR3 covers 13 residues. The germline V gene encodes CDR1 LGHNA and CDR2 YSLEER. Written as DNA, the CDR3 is TGCGCCAGCAGCCGGGACAGCAATCAGCCCCAGCATTTT. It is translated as CASSRDSNQPQHF.

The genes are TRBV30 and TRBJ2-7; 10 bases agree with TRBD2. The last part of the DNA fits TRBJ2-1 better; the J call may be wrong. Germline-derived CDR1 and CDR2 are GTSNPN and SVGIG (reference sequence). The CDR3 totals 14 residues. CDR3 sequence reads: CAWSRLAGHNEQFF. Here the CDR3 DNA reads TGTGCCTGGAGTCGACTAGCGGGCCACAATGAGCAGTTCTTC.

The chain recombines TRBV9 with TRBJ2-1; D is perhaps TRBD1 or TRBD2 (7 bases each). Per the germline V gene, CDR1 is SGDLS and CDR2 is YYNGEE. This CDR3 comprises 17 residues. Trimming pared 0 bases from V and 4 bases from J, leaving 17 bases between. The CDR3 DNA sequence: TGTGCCAGCAGCGTAGCCCTAGGGGGCGGGAGTTACAATGAGCAGTTCTTC. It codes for CASSVALGGGSYNEQFF.

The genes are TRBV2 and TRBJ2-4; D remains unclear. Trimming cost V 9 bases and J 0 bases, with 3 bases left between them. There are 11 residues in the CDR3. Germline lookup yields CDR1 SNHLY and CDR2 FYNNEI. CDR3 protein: CASSAKNIQYF. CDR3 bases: TGTGCCAGTTCAGCCAAAAACATTCAGTACTTC.

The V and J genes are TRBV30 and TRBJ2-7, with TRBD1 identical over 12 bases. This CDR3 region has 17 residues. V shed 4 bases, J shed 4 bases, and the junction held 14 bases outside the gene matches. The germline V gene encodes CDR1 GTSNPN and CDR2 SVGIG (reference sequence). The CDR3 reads CAWNQPAGQGASYEQYF. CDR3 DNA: TGTGCCTGGAACCAACCGGCGGGACAGGGGGCGTCTTACGAGCAGTACTTC.

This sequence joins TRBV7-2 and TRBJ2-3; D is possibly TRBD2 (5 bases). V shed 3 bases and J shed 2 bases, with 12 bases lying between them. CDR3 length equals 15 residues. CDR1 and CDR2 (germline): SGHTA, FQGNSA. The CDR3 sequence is CASSFGLFNTDTQYF. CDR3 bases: TGTGCCAGCAGCTTCGGACTCTTCAACACAGATACGCAGTATTTT.

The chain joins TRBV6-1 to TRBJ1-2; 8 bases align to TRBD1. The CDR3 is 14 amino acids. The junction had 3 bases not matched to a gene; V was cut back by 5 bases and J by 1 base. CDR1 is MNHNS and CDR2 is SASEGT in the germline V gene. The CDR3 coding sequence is TGTGCCAGCAGTACCGACAGGGGTAACTATGGCTACACCTTC. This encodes CASSTDRGNYGYTF.

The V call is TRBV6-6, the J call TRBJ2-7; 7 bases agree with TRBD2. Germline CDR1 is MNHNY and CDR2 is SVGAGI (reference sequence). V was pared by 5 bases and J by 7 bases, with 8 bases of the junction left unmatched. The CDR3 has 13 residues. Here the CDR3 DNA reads TGTGCCAGCAGTGAGGGGAGGGGCTCTGAGCAGTACTTC. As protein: CASSEGRGSEQYF.

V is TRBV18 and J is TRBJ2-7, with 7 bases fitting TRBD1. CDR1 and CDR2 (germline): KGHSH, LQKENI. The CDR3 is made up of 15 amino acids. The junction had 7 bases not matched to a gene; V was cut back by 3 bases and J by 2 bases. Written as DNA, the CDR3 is TGTGCCAGCTCACCCGCTCCCACAGGGGCCTACGAGCAGTACTTC. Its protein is CASSPAPTGAYEQYF.

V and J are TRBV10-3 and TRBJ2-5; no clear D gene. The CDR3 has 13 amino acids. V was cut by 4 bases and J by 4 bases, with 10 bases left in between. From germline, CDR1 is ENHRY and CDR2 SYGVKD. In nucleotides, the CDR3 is TGTGCCATCAGTGGGGGAAAGGGAGAGACCCAGTACTTC. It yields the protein CAISGGKGETQYF.

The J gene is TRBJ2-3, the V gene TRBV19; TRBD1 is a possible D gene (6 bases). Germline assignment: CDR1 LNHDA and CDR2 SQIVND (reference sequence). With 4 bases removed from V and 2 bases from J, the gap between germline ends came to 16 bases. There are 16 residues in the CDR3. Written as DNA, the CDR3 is TGTGCCAGTAGTAGCAGGGGAGTTTCCACCACAGATACGCAGTATTTT. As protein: CASSSRGVSTTDTQYF.

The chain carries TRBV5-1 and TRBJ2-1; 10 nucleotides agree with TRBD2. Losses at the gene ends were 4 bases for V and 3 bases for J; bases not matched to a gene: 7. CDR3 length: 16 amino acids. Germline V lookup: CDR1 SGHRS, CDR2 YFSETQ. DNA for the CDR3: TGCGCCAGCAGCCGGGAGGGACTAGCGAGCTACAATGAGCAGTTCTTC. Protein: CASSREGLASYNEQFF.

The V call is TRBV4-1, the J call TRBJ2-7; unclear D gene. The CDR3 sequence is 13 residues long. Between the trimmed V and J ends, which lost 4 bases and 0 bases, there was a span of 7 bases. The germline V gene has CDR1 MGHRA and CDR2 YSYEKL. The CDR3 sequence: CASSLDGSYEQYF. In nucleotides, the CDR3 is TGCGCCAGCAGCCTTGACGGCTCCTACGAGCAGTACTTC.

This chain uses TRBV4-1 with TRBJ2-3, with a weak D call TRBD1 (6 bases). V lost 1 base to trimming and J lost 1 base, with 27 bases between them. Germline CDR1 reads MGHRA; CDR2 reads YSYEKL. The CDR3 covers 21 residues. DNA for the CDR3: TGCGCCAGCAGCCAAGTAGGTGTGGGGCAGGGGCCCTCCCAGGGCACAGATACGCAGTATTTT. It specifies CASSQVGVGQGPSQGTDTQYF.

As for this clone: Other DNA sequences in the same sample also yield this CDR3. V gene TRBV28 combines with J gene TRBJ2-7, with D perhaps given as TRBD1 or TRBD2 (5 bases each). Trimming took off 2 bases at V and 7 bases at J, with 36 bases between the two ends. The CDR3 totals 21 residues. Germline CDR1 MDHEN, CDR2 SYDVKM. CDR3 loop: CASSLKTGPWVGGTGPREQYF. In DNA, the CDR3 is TGTGCCAGCAGTTTAAAAACCGGGCCGTGGGTCGGTGGGACGGGCCCTCGGGAGCAGTACTTC.

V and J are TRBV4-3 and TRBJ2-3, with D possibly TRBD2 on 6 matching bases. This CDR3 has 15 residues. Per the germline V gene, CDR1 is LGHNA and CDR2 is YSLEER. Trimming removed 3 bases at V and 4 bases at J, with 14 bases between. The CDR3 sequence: CASSQRRAVPDTQYF. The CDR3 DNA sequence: TGCGCCAGCAGCCAGAGGAGGGCCGTTCCAGATACGCAGTATTTT.

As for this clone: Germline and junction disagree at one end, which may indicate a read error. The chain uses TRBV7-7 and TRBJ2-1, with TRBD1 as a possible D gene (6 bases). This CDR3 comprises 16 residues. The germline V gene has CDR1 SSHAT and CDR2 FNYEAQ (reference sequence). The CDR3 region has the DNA TGTGCTAGCAGCCCTAACTCGGCAGGGGCGGACAATGAGCAGTTCTTC. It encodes CASSPNSAGADNEQFF. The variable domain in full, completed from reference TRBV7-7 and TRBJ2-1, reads GAGVSQSPRYKVTKRGQDVTLRCDPISSHATLYWYQQALGQGPEFLTYFNYEAQPDKSGLPSDRFSAERPEGSISTLTIQRTEQRDSAMYRCASSPNSAGADNEQFFGPGTRLTVL.

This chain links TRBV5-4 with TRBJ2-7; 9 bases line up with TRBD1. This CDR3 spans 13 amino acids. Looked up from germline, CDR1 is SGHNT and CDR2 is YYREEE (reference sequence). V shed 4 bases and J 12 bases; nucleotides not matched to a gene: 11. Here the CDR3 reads CASSDSGTGKGYF. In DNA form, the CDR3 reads TGTGCCAGCAGCGATTCCGGGACAGGGAAGGGGTACTTC.

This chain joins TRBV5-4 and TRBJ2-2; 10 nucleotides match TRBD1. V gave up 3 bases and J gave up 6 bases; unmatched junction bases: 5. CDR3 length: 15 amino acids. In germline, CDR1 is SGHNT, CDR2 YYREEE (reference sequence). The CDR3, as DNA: TGTGCCAGCAGCTCCCCCGGACAGGGGGCCGGGGAGCTGTTTTTT. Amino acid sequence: CASSSPGQGAGELFF.